The 13 T cell receptor beta chains reported below all come from one sample, sequenced in a study of T cell repertoires in cytomegalovirus infection. TCRdb processed the reads anew with MiXCR; each CDR3 protein has one entry. The sample records 600,000 to 700,000 distinct CDR3 sequences, 33% being singletons. These TCRs' antigens remain unknown. The sample in question was cultured PBMCs, obtained from culture after CMV antigen stimulation. Receptors originate from a human donor in good health (CMV status not recorded). Some clones in this sample may be carry-over from other donors' samples.

This chain connects TRBV10-3 to TRBJ1-2, with 8 positions matching TRBD1. Germline CDR1 ENHRY, CDR2 SYGVKD. CDR3 size: 14 residues. The trim removed 2 bases at V and 7 bases at J, leaving 6 bases unmatched. The CDR3 region has the DNA TGTGCCATCAGTGAGCCGGACAGGGTTGCTGGCTACACCTTC. Its protein product is CAISEPDRVAGYTF.

The chain joins TRBV2 to TRBJ2-4; D is ambiguous. The CDR3 consists of 15 residues. CDR1 and CDR2 from the germline V gene are SNHLY and FYNNEI. Trimming removed 4 bases at V and 3 bases at J, with 13 bases between. The chain's CDR3 is CASSVMGFDKNIQYF. The CDR3 bases are TGTGCCAGCAGTGTAATGGGATTTGACAAAAACATTCAGTACTTC.

The gene calls are TRBV28 and TRBJ2-5; 7 nucleotides align to TRBD2. CDR3 size: 14 residues. V trimming: 3 bases; J trimming: 5 bases; junction bases outside the gene matches: 6. Germline assignment: CDR1 MDHEN and CDR2 SYDVKM. The CDR3 DNA sequence: TGTGCCAGCAGTTTTGCGGGGGTGGTGGAGACCCAGTACTTC. As protein: CASSFAGVVETQYF.

Comment on this clonotype: In this CDR3 the conserved last residue, phenylalanine or tryptophan, is missing, so a read error is likely. The chain employs TRBV20-1 and TRBJ2-1; 9 bases map to TRBD1. With V trimmed by 5 bases and J by 3 bases, 5 bases remained unmatched. This CDR3 comprises 14 residues. Germline V CDR1 and CDR2: DFQATT, SNEGSKA (reference sequence). CDR3 bases: TGCAGTGCTTCTCCGGGACAGGGCTACAATGAGCAGTTCGTC. Its translation: CSASPGQGYNEQFV.

The J gene is TRBJ1-1, the V gene TRBV2; D not certain. Germline V lookup: CDR1 SNHLY, CDR2 FYNNEI. CDR3 size: 13 residues. The V gene lost 6 bases and the J gene lost 1 base, with 9 bases spanning the gap. CDR3 nucleotide sequence: TGTGCCAGCAGGAGGCATGGGAACACTGAAGCTTTCTTT. Protein product: CASRRHGNTEAFF. The variable domain in full, completed from reference TRBV2 and TRBJ1-1, reads EPEVTQTPSHQVTQMGQEVILRCVPISNHLYFYWYRQILGQKVEFLVSFYNNEISEKSEIFDDQFSVERPDGSNFTLKIRSTKLEDSAMYFCASRRHGNTEAFFGQGTRLTVV.

This chain connects TRBV4-1 to TRBJ2-3, with 7 bases identical to TRBD1. J was trimmed by 2 bases and V by 2 bases; bases with no gene match: 4. The CDR3 is made up of 15 amino acids. The germline gives CDR1 MGHRA, CDR2 YSYEKL. This chain's CDR3 is CASSQSRGYTDTQYF. The DNA for the CDR3 is TGCGCCAGCAGCCAATCCAGGGGGTACACAGATACGCAGTATTTT.

This clonotype was detected only a few times. This chain uses TRBV7-9 with TRBJ2-3; D call uncertain. Germline lookup yields CDR1 SEHNR and CDR2 FQNEAQ (reference sequence). The CDR3 runs 13 residues. The germline V and J ends were trimmed by 3 bases and 0 bases, with 4 bases remaining between them. The CDR3 reads CASSFMSTDTQYF. The CDR3 nucleotides are TGTGCCAGCAGCTTCATGAGCACAGATACGCAGTATTTT.

This clonotype was observed a few times. The chain combines TRBV19 with TRBJ1-2, with D possibly being TRBD1 (5 bases). The CDR3 is 17 amino acids. V lost 6 bases and J 6 bases, leaving 26 bases between the germline ends. Germline lookup yields CDR1 LNHDA and CDR2 SQIVND (reference sequence). The CDR3 nucleotides read TGTGCCAGTAGGATCCACTCGACAGAGACAAGTCTTGATGGCTACACCTTC. Amino acid sequence: CASRIHSTETSLDGYTF. The whole variable domain, remainder taken from reference TRBV19 and TRBJ1-2, is DGGITQSPKYLFRKEGQNVTLSCEQNLNHDAMYWYRQDPGQGLRLIYYSQIVNDFQKGDIAEGYSVSREKKESFPLTVTSAQKNPTAFYLCASRIHSTETSLDGYTFGSGTRLTVV.

The J gene is TRBJ2-7, the V gene TRBV30, with 7 bases matching TRBD1. The trim removed 2 bases at V and 0 bases at J, leaving 13 bases unmatched. The CDR3 loop spans 17 amino acids. Germline lookup yields CDR1 GTSNPN and CDR2 SVGIG (reference sequence). The CDR3 spells CAWSPDLPGQISYEQYF. The CDR3 coding sequence is TGTGCCTGGAGTCCAGACCTCCCGGGACAGATCTCCTACGAGCAGTACTTC.

The chain carries TRBV7-9 and TRBJ1-2; D ambiguous. The V gene's germline CDR1 is SEHNR and CDR2 FQNEAQ (reference sequence). Trimming shortened V by 4 bases and J by 6 bases, and 12 bases separated the two germline ends. The CDR3 is made up of 13 amino acids. The CDR3: CASSSRQPDGYTF. In DNA form, the CDR3 reads TGTGCCAGCAGCTCTAGGCAGCCGGATGGCTACACCTTC.

This chain links TRBV14 with TRBJ2-1; 9 nucleotides line up with TRBD1. With V trimmed by 0 bases and J by 16 bases, 7 bases remained unmatched. CDR3 size: 13 residues. Germline assignment: CDR1 SGHDN and CDR2 FVKESK. CDR3 loop: CASSQDRGTGRFF. The CDR3 DNA sequence: TGTGCCAGCAGCCAAGATCGCGGGACAGGGCGATTCTTC.

This chain uses TRBV7-2 with TRBJ2-3; 7 bases line up with TRBD2. Per germline, CDR1 SGHTA and CDR2 FQGNSA. With 6 bases clipped from V and 3 bases from J, the junction kept 9 bases outside the gene matches. This CDR3 comprises 15 residues. The CDR3 region has the DNA TGTGCCAGCAGACGTAGCGGGTTTATTACAGATACGCAGTATTTT. This sequence encodes CASRRSGFITDTQYF.

The rearrangement links TRBV11-1 to TRBJ1-1, with D perhaps matching TRBD1 (6 bases). This CDR3 spans 13 amino acids. V lost 5 bases and J 7 bases, leaving 14 bases between the germline ends. Per germline, CDR1 SGHAT and CDR2 FQDESV (reference sequence). Written as DNA, the CDR3 is TGTGCCAGCAGCCCAGGGGCGGGGGGTGAAGCTTTCTTT. This encodes CASSPGAGGEAFF.